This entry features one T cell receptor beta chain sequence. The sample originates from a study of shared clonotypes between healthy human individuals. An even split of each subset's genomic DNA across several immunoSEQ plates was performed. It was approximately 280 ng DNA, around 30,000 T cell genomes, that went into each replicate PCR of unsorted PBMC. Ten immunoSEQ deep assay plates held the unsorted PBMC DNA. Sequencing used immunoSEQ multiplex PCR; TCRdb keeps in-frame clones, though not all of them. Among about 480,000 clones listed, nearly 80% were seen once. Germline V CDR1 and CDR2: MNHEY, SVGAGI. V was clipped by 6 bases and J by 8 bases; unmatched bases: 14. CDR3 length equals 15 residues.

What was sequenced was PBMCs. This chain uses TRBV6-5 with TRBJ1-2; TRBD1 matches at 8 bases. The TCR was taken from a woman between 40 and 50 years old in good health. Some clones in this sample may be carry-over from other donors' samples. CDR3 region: CASSPRTYRGNGYTF. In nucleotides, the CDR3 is TGTGCCAGCAGCCCCCGGACATACAGGGGGAACGGCTACACCTTC.